This T cell receptor (beta chain) is drawn from a study of blood T cell repertoires in COVID-19. This clone was seen once. CDR1 LGHDT and CDR2 YNNKEL come from the germline V gene (reference sequence). The CDR3 has 20 residues. The ends were cut back, 1 base at V and 0 bases at J, with 23 bases in the middle. The study drew participants aged roughly 18 to 95 years from 24 US areas. Membership in each cohort depended on participant-reported clinical history. Repertoires were generated with immunoSEQ multiplex PCR, while TCRdb's copy carries only in-frame clones and drops some. Of 300,000 or so clones listed, around 86% are singletons.

The receptor comes from a woman aged 40 to 49 with acute COVID-19. The V and J genes are TRBV3-1 (or the pseudogene TRBV3-2) and TRBJ2-3, with a tentative D call TRBD2 (6 bases). Sequenced: PBMCs or T cells enriched from blood (not recorded which). The CDR3 here is CASSQVTSGTYKNSTDTQYF. The CDR3 nucleotides read TGTGCCAGCAGCCAAGTTACGTCCGGGACTTATAAAAATAGCACAGATACGCAGTATTTT.